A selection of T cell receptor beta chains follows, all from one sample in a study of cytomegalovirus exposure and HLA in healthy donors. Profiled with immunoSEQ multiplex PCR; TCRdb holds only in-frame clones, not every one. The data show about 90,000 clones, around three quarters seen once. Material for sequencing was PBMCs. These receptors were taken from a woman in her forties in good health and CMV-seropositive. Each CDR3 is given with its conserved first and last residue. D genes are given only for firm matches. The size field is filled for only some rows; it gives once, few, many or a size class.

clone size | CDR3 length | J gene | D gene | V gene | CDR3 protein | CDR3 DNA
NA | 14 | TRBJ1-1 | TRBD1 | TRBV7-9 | CASSWDRGGSEAFF | TGTGCCAGCAGTTGGGACAGGGGTGGGTCTGAAGCTTTCTTT
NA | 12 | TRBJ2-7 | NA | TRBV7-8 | CASAGGEGEQYF | TGTGCCAGCGCGGGTGGGGAAGGCGAGCAGTACTTC
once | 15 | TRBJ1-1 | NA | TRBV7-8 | CASSLGWKGPTEAFF | TGTGCCAGCAGCTTAGGGTGGAAGGGGCCCACTGAAGCTTTCTTT
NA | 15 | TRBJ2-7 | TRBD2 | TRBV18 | CASSPLSGSGDEQYF | TGTGCCAGCTCACCCCTTAGCGGGAGTGGCGACGAGCAGTACTTC
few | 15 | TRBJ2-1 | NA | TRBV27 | CASTSGGASYNEQFF | TGTGCCAGCACCTCTGGCGGGGCCTCCTACAATGAGCAGTTCTTC
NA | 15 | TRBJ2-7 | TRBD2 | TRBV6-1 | CASSDGAGGSYEQYF | TGTGCCAGCAGTGACGGAGCGGGAGGCTCCTACGAGCAGTACTTC
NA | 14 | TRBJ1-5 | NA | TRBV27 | CASSLYSRDQPQHF | TGTGCCAGCAGTTTGTATTCCCGGGATCAGCCCCAGCATTTT
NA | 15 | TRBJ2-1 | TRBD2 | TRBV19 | CASSIGGGLGDEQFF | TGTGCCAGTAGTATTGGCGGGGGGCTAGGGGATGAGCAGTTCTTC
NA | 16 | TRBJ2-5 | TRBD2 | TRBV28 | CASSPATSGSGETQYF | TGTGCCAGCAGTCCGGCTACTAGCGGGAGTGGGGAGACCCAGTACTTC
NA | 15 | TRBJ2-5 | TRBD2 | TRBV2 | CASRSGTLPQETQYF | TGTGCCAGCAGGAGCGGGACCCTCCCCCAAGAGACCCAGTACTTC
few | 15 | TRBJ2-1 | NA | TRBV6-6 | CASSYASLGGNEQFF | TGTGCCAGCAGTTACGCCTCCCTAGGAGGTAATGAGCAGTTCTTC
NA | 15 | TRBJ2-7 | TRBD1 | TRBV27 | CASSQIGTENYEQYF | TGTGCCAGCAGTCAGATAGGGACAGAAAACTACGAGCAGTACTTC
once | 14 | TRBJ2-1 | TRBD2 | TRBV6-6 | CASILAGVVNEQFF | TGTGCCAGCATCCTAGCGGGAGTTGTGAATGAGCAGTTCTTC
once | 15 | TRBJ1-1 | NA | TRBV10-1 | CASSECTGLPRLAFF | TGCGCCAGCAGTGAGTGTACAGGGCTACCACGGTTAGCTTTCTTT
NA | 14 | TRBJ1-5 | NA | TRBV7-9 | CASSLGGNNQPQHF | TGTGCCAGCAGCTTAGGAGGGAATAATCAGCCCCAGCATTTT
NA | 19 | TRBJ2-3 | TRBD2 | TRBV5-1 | CASSRLAGGQGSSTDTQYF | TGCGCCAGCAGCCGACTAGCGGGAGGCCAGGGGTCTAGCACAGATACGCAGTATTTT
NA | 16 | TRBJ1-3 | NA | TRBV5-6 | CASSVDQGDSGNTIYF | TGTGCCAGCAGCGTGGATCAAGGAGACTCTGGAAACACCATATATTTT